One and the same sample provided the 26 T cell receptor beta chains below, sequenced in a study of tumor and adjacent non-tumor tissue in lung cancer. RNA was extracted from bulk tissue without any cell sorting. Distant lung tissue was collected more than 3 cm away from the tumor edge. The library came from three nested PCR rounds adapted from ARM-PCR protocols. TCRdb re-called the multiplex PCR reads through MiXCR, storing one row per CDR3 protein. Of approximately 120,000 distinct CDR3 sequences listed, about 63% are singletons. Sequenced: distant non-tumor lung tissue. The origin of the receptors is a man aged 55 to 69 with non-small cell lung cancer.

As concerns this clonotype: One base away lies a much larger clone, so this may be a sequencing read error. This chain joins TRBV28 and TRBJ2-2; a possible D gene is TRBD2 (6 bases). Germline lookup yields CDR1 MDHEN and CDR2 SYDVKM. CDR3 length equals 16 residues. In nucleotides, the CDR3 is TGTGCCAGCAGTGTAGTGAGCGGGCGGTACACCGGGGAGCTGTCTTTT. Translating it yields CASSVVSGRYTGELSF. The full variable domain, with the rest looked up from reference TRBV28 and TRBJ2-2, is DVKVTQSSRYLVKRTGEKVFLECVQDMDHENMFWYRQDPGLGLRLIYFSYDVKMKEKGDIPEGYSVSREKKERFSLILESASTNQTSMYLCASSVVSGRYTGELSFGEGSRLTVL.

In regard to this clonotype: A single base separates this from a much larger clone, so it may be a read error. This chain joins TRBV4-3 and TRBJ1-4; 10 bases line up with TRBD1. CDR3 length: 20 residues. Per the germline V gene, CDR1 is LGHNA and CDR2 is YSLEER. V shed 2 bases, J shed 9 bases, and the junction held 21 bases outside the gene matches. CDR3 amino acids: CASSQLPTLTGQGKGQKLFF. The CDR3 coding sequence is TGCGCCAGCAGCCAACTACCAACTCTAACGGGACAGGGGAAGGGTCAAAAACTGTTTTTT.

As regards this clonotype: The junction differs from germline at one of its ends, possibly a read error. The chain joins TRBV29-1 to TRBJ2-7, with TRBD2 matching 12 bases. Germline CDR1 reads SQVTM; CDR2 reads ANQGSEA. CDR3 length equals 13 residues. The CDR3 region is CSARTSGTYDQYF. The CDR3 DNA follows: TGCAGCGCCAGGACTAGCGGGACCTACGATCAGTATTTC.

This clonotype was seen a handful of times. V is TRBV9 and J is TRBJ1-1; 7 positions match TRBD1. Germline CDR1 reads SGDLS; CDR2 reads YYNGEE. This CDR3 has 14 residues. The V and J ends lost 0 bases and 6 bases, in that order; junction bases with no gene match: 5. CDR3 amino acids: CASSVEGTAAEAFF. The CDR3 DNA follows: TGTGCCAGCAGCGTAGAGGGGACAGCCGCTGAAGCTTTCTTT.

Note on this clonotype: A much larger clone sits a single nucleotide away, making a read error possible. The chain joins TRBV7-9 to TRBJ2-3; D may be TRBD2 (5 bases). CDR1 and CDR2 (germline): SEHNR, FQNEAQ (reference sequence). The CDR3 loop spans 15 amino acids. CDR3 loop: CASCFSPGEGDTQYF. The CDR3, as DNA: TGTGCCAGCTGCTTTAGCCCCGGAGAGGGTGATACGCAGTATTTT. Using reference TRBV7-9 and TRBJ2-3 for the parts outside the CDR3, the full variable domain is DTGVSQNPRHKITKRGQNVTFRCDPISEHNRLYWYRQTLGQGPEFLTYFQNEAQLEKSRLLSDRFSAERPKGSFSTLEIQRTEQGDSAMYLCASCFSPGEGDTQYFGPGTRLTVL.

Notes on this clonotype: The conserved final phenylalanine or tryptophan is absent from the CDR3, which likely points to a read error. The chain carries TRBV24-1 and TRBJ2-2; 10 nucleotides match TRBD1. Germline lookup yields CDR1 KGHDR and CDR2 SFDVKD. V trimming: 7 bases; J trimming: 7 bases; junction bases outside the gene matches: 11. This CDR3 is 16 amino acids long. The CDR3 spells CATSLPGQGRGGELFS. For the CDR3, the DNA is TGTGCCACCAGCCTACCGGGACAGGGGCGAGGCGGGGAGCTGTTTTCT.

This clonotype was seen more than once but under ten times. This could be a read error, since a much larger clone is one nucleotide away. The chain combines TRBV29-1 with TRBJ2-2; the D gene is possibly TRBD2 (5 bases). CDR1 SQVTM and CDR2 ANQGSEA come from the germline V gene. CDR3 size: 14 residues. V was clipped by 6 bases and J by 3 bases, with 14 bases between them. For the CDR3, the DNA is TGCAGCGTCATAGTGGGAGTTCACACCGGGGAGCTGTTTTTT. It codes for CSVIVGVHTGELFF.

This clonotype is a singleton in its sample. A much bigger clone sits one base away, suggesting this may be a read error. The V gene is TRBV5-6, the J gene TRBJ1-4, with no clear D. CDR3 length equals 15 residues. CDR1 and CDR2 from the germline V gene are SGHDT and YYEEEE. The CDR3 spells CASSLGPSTDEKLFF. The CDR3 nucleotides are TGTGCCAGCAGCTTGGGTCCTTCAACTGATGAAAAACTGTTTTTT.

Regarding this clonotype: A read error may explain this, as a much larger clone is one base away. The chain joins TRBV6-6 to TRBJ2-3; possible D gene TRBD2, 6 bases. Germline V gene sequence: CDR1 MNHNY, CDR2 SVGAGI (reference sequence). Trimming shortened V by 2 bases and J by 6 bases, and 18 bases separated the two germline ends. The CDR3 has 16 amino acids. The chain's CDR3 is CASSYALAVGQDTQYF. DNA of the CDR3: TGTGCCAGCAGTTACGCGTTAGCGGTAGGGCAGGATACGCAGTATTTT.

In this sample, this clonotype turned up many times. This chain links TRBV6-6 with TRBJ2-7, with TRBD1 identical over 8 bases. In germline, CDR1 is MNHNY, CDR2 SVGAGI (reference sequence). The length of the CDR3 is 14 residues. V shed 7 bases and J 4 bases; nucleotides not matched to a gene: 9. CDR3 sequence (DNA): TGTGCCAGCAATCCGGGCAGGGGGCAGTACGAGCAGTACTTC. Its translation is CASNPGRGQYEQYF.

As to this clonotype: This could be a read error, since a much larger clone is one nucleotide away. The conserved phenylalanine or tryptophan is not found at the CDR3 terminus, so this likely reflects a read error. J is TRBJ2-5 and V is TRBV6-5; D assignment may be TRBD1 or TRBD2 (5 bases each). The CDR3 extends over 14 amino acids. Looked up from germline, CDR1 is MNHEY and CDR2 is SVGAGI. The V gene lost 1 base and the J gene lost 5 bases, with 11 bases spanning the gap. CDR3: CASSYLGEGETQYL. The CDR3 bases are TGTGCCAGCAGTTACTTGGGGGAAGGGGAGACCCAGTACCTC.

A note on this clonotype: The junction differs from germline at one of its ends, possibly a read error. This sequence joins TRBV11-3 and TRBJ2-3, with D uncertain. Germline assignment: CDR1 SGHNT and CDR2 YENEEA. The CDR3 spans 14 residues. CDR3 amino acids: CVSSLVGYTDTQYF. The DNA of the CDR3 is TGTGTCAGCAGCCTAGTCGGCTACACAGATACGCAATATTTT.

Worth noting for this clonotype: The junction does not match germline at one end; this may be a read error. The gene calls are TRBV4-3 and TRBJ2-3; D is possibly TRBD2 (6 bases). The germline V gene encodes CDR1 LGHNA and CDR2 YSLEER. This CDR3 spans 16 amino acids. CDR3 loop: CACSQDTGLSTDTQYF. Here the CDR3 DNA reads TGCGCCTGCAGCCAAGATACGGGACTGAGTACAGATACGCAGTATTTT.

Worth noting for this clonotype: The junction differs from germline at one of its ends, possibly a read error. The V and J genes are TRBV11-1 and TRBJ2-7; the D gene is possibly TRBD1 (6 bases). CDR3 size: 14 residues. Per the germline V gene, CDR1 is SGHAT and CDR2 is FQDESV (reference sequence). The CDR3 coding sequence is TGTGCCAGCAGCCCGTCCAGGGGCACCGGGGAGCTGTACTTC. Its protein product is CASSPSRGTGELYF. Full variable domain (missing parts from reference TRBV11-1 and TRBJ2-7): EAEVAQSPRYKITEKSQAVAFWCDPISGHATLYWYRQILGQGPELLVQFQDESVVDDSQLPKDRFSAERLKGVDSTLKIQPAELGDSAMYLCASSPSRGTGELYFGPGTRLTVT.

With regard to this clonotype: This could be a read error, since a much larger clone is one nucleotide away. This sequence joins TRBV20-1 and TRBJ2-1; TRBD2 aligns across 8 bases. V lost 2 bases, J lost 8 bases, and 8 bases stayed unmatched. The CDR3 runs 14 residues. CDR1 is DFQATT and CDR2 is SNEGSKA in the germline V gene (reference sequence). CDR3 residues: CSARSGGPYDEQFF. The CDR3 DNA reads TGCAGTGCTAGAAGCGGGGGACCTTACGATGAGCAGTTCTTC.

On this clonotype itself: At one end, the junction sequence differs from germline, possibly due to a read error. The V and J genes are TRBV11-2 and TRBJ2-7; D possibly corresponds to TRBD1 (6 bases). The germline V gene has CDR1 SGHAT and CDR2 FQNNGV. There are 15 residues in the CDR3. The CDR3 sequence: CASSIEQGLTYEQYF. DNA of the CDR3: TGTGCCAGCAGCATAGAACAGGGATTAACCTACGAACAGTACTTC.

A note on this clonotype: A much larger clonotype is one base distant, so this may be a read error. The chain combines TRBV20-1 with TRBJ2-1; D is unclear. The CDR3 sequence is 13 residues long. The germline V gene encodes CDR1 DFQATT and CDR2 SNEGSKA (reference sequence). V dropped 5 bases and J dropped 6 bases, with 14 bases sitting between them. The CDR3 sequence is CSAPPRGVNEQFF. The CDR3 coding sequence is TGCAGTGCTCCTCCGAGAGGTGTCAATGAGCAGTTCTTC.

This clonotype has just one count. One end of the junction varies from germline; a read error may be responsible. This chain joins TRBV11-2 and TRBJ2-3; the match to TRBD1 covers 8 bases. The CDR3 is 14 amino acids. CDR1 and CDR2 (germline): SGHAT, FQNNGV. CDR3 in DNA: TGTGCCAGCAACAAAGGACAGGGTTCAGTTACGCAGTGTTTT. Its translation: CASNKGQGSVTQCF.

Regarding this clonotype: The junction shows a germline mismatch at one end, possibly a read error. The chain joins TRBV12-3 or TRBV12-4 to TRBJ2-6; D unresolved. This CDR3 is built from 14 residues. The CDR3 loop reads CTSTLYSAANVLTF. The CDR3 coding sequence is TGTACCAGCACTTTATACTCTGCGGCCAACGTCCTGACTTTC.

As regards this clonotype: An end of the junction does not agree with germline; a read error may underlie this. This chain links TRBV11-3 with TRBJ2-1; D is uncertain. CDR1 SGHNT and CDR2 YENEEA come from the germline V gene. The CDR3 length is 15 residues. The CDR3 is CASSPKTCSYIEQFF. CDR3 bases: TGTGCCAGCAGCCCCAAGACGTGCTCCTACATTGAGCAGTTCTTC.

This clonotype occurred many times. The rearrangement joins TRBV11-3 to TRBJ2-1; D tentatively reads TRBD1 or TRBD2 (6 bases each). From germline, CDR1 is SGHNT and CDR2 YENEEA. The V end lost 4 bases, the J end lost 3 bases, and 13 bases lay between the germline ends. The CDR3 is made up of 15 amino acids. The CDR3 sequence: CASSSRQEGYNEQFF. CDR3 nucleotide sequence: TGTGCCAGCAGCTCACGACAGGAGGGCTACAATGAGCAGTTCTTC.

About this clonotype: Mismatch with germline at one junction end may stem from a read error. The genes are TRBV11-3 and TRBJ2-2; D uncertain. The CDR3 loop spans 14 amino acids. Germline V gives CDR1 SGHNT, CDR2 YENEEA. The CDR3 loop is CASSLRGYTGELFF. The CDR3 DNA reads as TGTGCCAGCAGCTTAAGAGGATACACAGGGGAGCTGTTTTTT.

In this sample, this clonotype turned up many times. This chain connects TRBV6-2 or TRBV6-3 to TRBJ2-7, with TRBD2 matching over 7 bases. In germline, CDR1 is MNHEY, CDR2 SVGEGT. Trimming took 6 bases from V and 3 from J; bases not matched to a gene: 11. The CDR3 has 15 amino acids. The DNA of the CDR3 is TGTGCCAGCAGCCCCACGGCGGGAGACAGCTACGAGCAGTACTTC. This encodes CASSPTAGDSYEQYF.

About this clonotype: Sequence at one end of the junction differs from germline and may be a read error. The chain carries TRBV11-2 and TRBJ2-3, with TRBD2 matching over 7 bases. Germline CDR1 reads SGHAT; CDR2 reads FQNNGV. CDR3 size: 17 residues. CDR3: CASSLGRRELGTNTHYF. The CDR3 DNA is TGTGCCAGCAGCTTAGGGAGGCGGGAGTTGGGCACAAATACGCATTATTTT.

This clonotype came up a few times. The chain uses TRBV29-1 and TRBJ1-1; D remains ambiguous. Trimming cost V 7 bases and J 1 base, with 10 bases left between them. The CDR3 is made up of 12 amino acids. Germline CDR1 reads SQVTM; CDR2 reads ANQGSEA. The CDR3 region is CSGYIGNTEAFF. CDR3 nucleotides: TGCAGCGGTTATATCGGGAACACTGAAGCTTTCTTT.

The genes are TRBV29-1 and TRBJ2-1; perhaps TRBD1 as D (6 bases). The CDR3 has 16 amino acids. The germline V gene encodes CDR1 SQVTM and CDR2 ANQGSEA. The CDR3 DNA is TGCAACGCTAACAAGACCACACAGGGTGGCATGGGTGAGCAGTTCTTC. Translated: CNANKTTQGGMGEQFF.